This T cell receptor beta chain is drawn from a study of early stage breast cancer tumors. Study information: Invasive lobular carcinomas made up about 35% of the 12 ER+/PR+/HER2- tumors.

A remark on this clone: Its specificity is not known.

Clones were read by immunoSEQ multiplex PCR, and TCRdb kept only the in-frame ones, dropping some. The sample lists around 51,000 clones; around 80% were seen once. Points from the study as a whole: Blood repertoires resembled normal breast more than tumor. Tumors had 2 to 3-fold higher T cell density and higher clonality than adjacent normal breast tissue.

Specimen: blood. The sequence derives from a person aged 35 to 50 with breast cancer.

As DNA, the CDR3 is TGCGCCAGCAGGGAAATACAGGGGACCTATGGCTACACCTTC. Protein sequence: CASREIQGTYGYTF. This sequence joins TRBV5-1 and TRBJ1-2, with 7 nucleotides matching TRBD1. V trimming: 5 bases; J trimming: 4 bases; junction bases outside the gene matches: 8. The CDR3 spans 14 residues. In germline, CDR1 is SGHRS, CDR2 YFSETQ. Full variable domain (rest looked up from reference TRBV5-1 and TRBJ1-2): KAGVTQTPRYLIKTRGQQVTLSCSPISGHRSVSWYQQTPGQGLQFLFEYFSETQRNKGNFPGRFSGRQFSNSRSEMNVSTLELGDSALYLCASREIQGTYGYTFGSGTRLTVV.